The T cell receptor beta chain described here comes from a study of cytomegalovirus exposure and HLA in healthy donors. Turning to this clone: Its antigen is unknown.

The trim removed 4 bases at V and 4 bases at J, leaving 16 bases unmatched. Germline V CDR1 and CDR2: SNHLY, FYNNEI. This CDR3 is built from 19 residues. Study-wide findings and caveats: The authors excluded some V segments, including TRBV6-2 and TRBV6-3, as indistinguishable. Per published accounts, TCR beta sequences correctly predicted the HLA-A and HLA-B alleles of most subjects.

The PCR employed 60 Vbeta primers together with 13 Jbeta primers. The table came from immunoSEQ multiplex PCR; TCRdb's copy has only in-frame clones and leaves some out. The data hold about 61,000 clones, with more than 75% observed a single time. The sequenced material came from PBMCs. V is TRBV2 and J is TRBJ1-5; 10 bases line up with TRBD1. The sequence derives from a young man in good health and CMV-seronegative. CDR3 protein: CASSALDRGRLSVNQPQHF. The DNA for the CDR3 is TGTGCCAGCAGTGCCCTCGACAGGGGGCGCCTTTCGGTTAATCAGCCCCAGCATTTT.